This T cell receptor beta chain was recovered during a study of blood T cell repertoires in COVID-19. V was trimmed by 5 bases and J by 3 bases, leaving 3 bases between them. Germline values: CDR1 SNHLY, CDR2 FYNNEI. The CDR3 sequence is 11 residues long. Some clones are missing from TCRdb's copy, which holds only in-frame ones; the method was immunoSEQ multiplex PCR. This sample has more than 20,000 clones; roughly 87% occur once, and the top ten carry roughly 25%. Sequenced material: peripheral blood. The chain is built from TRBV2 and TRBJ2-3; unclear D gene. The sequence came from a human donor with active COVID-19. The donor label of this sample is uncertain. CDR3 region: CASSPTDTQYF. CDR3 nucleotide sequence: TGTGCCAGCAGTCCTACAGATACGCAGTATTTT.